This T cell receptor beta chain appears in the sequencing data of a study of T cells after somatic rescue of genetic block. Sequenced by immunoSEQ multiplex PCR; TCRdb stores in-frame clones only, minus some. The sample includes about 10,000 clones, roughly 81% of them seen just once. This clone occurred a few times. The sample was peripheral blood mononuclear cells (PBMCs). The receptor comes from a boy younger than 18.

The CDR3 DNA reads TGTGCCAGCTCATCGACTACTCCCTACGAGCAGTACTTC. Translated: CASSSTTPYEQYF. This rearrangement joins TRBV18 to TRBJ2-7; D perhaps matches TRBD2 (5 bases). Between the trimmed V and J ends, which lost 5 bases and 2 bases, there was a span of 10 bases. The germline V gene has CDR1 KGHSH and CDR2 LQKENI. This CDR3 comprises 13 residues.